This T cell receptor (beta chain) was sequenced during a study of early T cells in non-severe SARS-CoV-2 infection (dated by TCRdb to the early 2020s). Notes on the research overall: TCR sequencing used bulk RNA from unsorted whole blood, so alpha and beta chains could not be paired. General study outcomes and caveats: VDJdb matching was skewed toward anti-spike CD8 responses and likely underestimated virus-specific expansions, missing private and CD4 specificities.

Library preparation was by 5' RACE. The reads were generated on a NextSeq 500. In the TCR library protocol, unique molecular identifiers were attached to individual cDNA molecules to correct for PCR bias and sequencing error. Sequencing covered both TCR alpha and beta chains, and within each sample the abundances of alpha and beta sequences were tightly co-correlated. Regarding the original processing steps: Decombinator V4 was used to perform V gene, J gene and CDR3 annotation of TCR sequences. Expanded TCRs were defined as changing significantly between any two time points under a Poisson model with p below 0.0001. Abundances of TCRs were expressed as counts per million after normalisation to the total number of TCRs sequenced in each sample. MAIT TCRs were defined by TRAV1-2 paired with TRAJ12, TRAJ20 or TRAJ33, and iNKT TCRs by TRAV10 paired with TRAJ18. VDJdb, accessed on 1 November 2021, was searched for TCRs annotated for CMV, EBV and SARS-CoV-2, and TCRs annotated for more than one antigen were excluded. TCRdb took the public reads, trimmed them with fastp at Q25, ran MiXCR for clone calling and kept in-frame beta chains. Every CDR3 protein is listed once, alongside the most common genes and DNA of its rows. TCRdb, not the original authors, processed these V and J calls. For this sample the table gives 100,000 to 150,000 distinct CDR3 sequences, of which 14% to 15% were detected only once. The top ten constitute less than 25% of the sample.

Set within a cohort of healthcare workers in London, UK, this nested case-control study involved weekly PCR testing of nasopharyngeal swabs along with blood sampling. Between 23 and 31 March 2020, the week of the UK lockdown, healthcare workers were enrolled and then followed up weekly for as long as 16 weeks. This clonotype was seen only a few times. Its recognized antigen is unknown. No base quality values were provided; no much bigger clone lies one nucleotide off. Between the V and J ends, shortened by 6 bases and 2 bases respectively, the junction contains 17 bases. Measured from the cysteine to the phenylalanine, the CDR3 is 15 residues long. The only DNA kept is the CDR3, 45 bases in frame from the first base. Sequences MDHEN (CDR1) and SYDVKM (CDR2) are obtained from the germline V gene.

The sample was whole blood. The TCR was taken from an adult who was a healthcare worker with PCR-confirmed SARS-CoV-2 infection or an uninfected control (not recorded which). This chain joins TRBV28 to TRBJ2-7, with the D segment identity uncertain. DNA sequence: TGTGCCAGCAGATTTACTCCAGCCCCGACCTACGAGCAGTACTTC. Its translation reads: CASRFTPAPTYEQYF.